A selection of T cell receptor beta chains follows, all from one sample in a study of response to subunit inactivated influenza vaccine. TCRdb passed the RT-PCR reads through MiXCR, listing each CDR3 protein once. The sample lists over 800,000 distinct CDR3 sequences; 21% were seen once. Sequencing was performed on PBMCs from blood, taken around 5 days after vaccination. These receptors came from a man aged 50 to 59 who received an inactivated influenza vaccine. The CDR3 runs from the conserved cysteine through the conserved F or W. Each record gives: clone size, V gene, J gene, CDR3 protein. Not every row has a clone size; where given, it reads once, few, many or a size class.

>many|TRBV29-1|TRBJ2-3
CSVGASGGDTQYF
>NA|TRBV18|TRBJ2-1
CASYLVADEQFF
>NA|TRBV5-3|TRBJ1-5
CARSLTTHSNQPQHF
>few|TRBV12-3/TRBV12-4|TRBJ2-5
CASSFINQETQYF
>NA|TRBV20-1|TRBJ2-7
CSASGGGIEQYF
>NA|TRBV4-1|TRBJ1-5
CASSQEGTPGNQPQHF
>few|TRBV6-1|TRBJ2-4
CASREELAKNIQYF
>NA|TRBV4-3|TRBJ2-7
CASSQEPVAGEQYF
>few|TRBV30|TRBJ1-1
CAWSGGVEAFF
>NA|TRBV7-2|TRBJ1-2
CASTKPGQGTNYGYTF